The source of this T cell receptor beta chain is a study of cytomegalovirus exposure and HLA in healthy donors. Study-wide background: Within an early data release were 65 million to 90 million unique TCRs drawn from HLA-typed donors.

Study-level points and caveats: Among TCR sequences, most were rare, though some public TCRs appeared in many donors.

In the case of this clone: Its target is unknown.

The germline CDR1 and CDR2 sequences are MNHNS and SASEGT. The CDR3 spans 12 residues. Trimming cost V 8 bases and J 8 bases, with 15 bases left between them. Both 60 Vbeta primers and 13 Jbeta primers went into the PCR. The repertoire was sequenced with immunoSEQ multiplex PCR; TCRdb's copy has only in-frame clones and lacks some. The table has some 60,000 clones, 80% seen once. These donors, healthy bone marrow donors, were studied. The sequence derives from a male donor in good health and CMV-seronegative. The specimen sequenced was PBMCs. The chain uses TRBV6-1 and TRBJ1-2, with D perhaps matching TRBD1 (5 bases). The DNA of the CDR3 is TGTGCCAGCCGCCTCGCGGCAGGGGGCTACACCTTC. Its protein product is CASRLAAGGYTF.